One and the same sample provided the 20 T cell receptor beta chains below, sequenced in a study of patients and donors after allogeneic stem cell transplantation (dated by TCRdb to 2018 to 2020). The receptor library was made with RT-PCR. The reads were generated on a NextSeq 550. TCRdb itself trimmed the public reads at Q25 with fastp, ran MiXCR and retained productive beta chains. Records with the same CDR3 protein are collapsed into one entry carrying the most frequent genes and DNA. Within this sample are around 200,000 distinct CDR3 sequences, with less than 50% of them counted one time only. The ten largest clones take up around 10% of the sample. The sample comprised blood, either unsorted or a sorted T cell fraction (not recorded which). These receptors originate from a human donor who was either an allogeneic HSCT recipient or a stem cell or donor lymphocyte infusion donor (not recorded which). It is not recorded whose cells these are; they may come from a transplant donor.

This rearrangement joins TRBV7-2 to TRBJ1-1; D remains ambiguous. Trimming removed 5 bases at V and 1 base at J, with 11 bases between. This CDR3 has 14 residues. CDR1 is SGHTA, CDR2 FQGNSA, per germline. The CDR3 bases are TGTGCCAGCAGCCTCCGGGTGACGAACACTGAAGCTTTCTTT. The encoded protein is CASSLRVTNTEAFF.

A few counts support this clonotype. V usage is TRBV29-1 and J usage is TRBJ1-1, with a weak D call TRBD1 (6 bases). Trimming removed 5 bases at V and 5 bases at J, with 9 bases between. The CDR3 sequence is 11 residues long. From germline, CDR1 is SQVTM and CDR2 ANQGSEA. The CDR3 DNA is TGCAGCGTTACAGGGTGGACTGAAGCTTTCTTT. Translation: CSVTGWTEAFF.

This clonotype has a handful of counts. CDR3 amino acids: CASSQGPGPYGYTF. The CDR3 DNA reads TGCGCCAGCAGCCAAGGCCCGGGACCATATGGCTACACCTTC. The chain couples TRBV4-3 to TRBJ1-2, with a tentative D call TRBD1 (5 bases). This CDR3 spans 14 amino acids. CDR1 is LGHNA, CDR2 YSLEER, per germline. Trimming left V 1 base short and J 5 bases short, with 11 bases between.

In its sample, this clonotype was seen a few times. CDR3 protein: CASSGRLAGGTDTQYF. As DNA, the CDR3 is TGTGCCAGCAGTGGCCGACTAGCGGGGGGAACAGATACGCAGTATTTT. The chain is built from TRBV25-1 and TRBJ2-3; 13 nucleotides line up with TRBD2. The CDR3 contains 16 residues. From germline, CDR1 is MGHDK and CDR2 SYGVNS. The V and J ends lost 4 bases and 3 bases, in that order; junction bases with no gene match: 4.

This clonotype showed up just a few times. The DNA of the CDR3 is TGTGCCACCAGCAGAGATCCGGGACGGGGCAATCAGCCCCAGCATTTT. Encoded protein: CATSRDPGRGNQPQHF. This sequence joins TRBV15 and TRBJ1-5; a possible D gene is TRBD1 (5 bases). Trimming left V 0 bases short and J 2 bases short, with 11 bases between. Germline CDR1 is LNHNV and CDR2 is YYDKDF (reference sequence). This CDR3 is 16 amino acids long.

The V and J genes are TRBV18 and TRBJ2-7; no firm D call. This CDR3 region has 13 residues. Germline assignment: CDR1 KGHSH and CDR2 LQKENI. With 5 bases removed from V and 3 bases from J, the gap between germline ends came to 11 bases. The DNA of the CDR3 is TGTGCCAGCTCAGAAAGTACCGGCTACGAGCAGTACTTC. This gives the protein CASSESTGYEQYF. Using reference TRBV18 and TRBJ2-7 for the parts outside the CDR3, the full variable domain is NAGVMQNPRHLVRRRGQEARLRCSPMKGHSHVYWYRQLPEEGLKFMVYLQKENIIDESGMPKERFSAEFPKEGPSILRIQQVVRGDSAAYFCASSESTGYEQYFGPGTRLTVT.

The V and J genes are TRBV2 and TRBJ1-2; TRBD1 might be the D (6 bases). Germline V lookup: CDR1 SNHLY, CDR2 FYNNEI. V lost 7 bases and J lost 7, with 10 bases in between. This CDR3 is built from 11 residues. The chain's CDR3 is CASIQGFGYTF. The CDR3 DNA reads TGTGCCAGCATACAGGGCTTTGGCTACACCTTC.

The chain uses TRBV2 and TRBJ1-1; TRBD1 is a possible D gene (6 bases). Germline V lookup: CDR1 SNHLY, CDR2 FYNNEI. The V end was cut by 4 bases, the J end by 10 bases, with 7 bases between. This CDR3 region has 10 residues. The DNA of the CDR3 is TGTGCCAGCAGTGTCAGGGGAGCTTTCTTT. Amino acid sequence: CASSVRGAFF. Complete variable domain (other parts from reference TRBV2 and TRBJ1-1): EPEVTQTPSHQVTQMGQEVILRCVPISNHLYFYWYRQILGQKVEFLVSFYNNEISEKSEIFDDQFSVERPDGSNFTLKIRSTKLEDSAMYFCASSVRGAFFGQGTRLTVV.

This clonotype was recorded a few times. The V gene is TRBV4-1, the J gene TRBJ1-3; D may be TRBD1 (5 bases). Between the trimmed V and J ends, which lost 0 bases and 2 bases, there was a span of 5 bases. Looked up from germline, CDR1 is MGHRA and CDR2 is YSYEKL. The CDR3 has 14 residues. CDR3 nucleotides: TGCGCCAGCAGCCAAGACAGGGCTGGAAACACCATATATTTT. Protein product: CASSQDRAGNTIYF.

CDR3 in DNA: TGTGCCAGCGGCATATCGGGGGCGAATAATGAAAAACTGTTTTTT. It is translated as CASGISGANNEKLFF. V usage is TRBV28 and J usage is TRBJ1-4; TRBD1 might be the D (6 bases). The ends were cut back, 8 bases at V and 4 bases at J, with 17 bases in the middle. Per the germline V gene, CDR1 is MDHEN and CDR2 is SYDVKM. This CDR3 comprises 15 residues.

This clonotype was detected a few times. The V call is TRBV5-1, the J call TRBJ2-3; D gene ambiguous. This CDR3 comprises 15 residues. Germline CDR1 SGHRS, CDR2 YFSETQ. Trimming removed 2 bases from V and 0 bases from J, with 10 bases in between. The CDR3 here is CASSFLGSSTDTQYF. The CDR3 nucleotides are TGCGCCAGCAGCTTCCTAGGATCTAGCACAGATACGCAGTATTTT.

This clonotype has a handful of counts. The chain is built from TRBV4-2 and TRBJ2-3, with D perhaps matching TRBD1 or TRBD2 (5 bases each). CDR1 is LGHNA and CDR2 is YNFKEQ in the germline V gene. The CDR3 consists of 18 residues. The V end was cut by 0 bases, the J end by 4 bases, with 20 bases between. The CDR3 region is CASSQDVTGPSIPDTQYF. Written as DNA, the CDR3 is TGTGCCAGCAGCCAAGATGTAACGGGACCAAGTATACCAGATACGCAGTATTTT.

The chain recombines TRBV4-1 with TRBJ2-2; D gene ambiguous. Trimming left V 1 base short and J 5 bases short, with 14 bases between. The CDR3 is made up of 16 amino acids. CDR1 and CDR2 from the germline V gene are MGHRA and YSYEKL. CDR3 sequence: CASSQVPTKLTGELFF. CDR3 in DNA: TGCGCCAGCAGCCAAGTCCCGACCAAGCTAACCGGGGAGCTGTTTTTT.

The chain joins TRBV5-1 to TRBJ1-2; 7 bases align to TRBD1. Germline V lookup: CDR1 SGHRS, CDR2 YFSETQ. The CDR3 loop spans 14 amino acids. Trimming cost V 2 bases and J 0 bases; bases outside gene matches: 1. The DNA of the CDR3 is TGCGCCAGCAGCTTAGGGGGCGCTAACTATGGCTACACCTTC. It is translated as CASSLGGANYGYTF.

The genes are TRBV15 and TRBJ2-2; D not resolved. The germline CDR1 and CDR2 sequences are LNHNV and YYDKDF (reference sequence). The V and J ends lost 4 bases and 1 base respectively, with 10 bases between them. The CDR3 extends over 15 amino acids. Written as DNA, the CDR3 is TGTGCCACCAGCATTTGGCAGGTGAACACCGGGGAGCTGTTTTTT. It is translated as CATSIWQVNTGELFF.

The rearrangement links TRBV20-1 to TRBJ1-1, with D unresolved. Germline CDR1 and CDR2: DFQATT and SNEGSKA (reference sequence). V lost 6 bases and J lost 4, with 18 bases in between. The CDR3 runs 14 residues. The CDR3 DNA reads as TGCAGTGCCCGGCGTGGACCCGAGGGCACTGAAGCTTTCTTT. Translated, it gives CSARRGPEGTEAFF.

This chain uses TRBV7-6 with TRBJ2-2, with TRBD1 identical over 7 bases. CDR3 length equals 15 residues. Germline loops: CDR1 SGHVS, CDR2 FNYEAQ. V was pared by 2 bases and J by 3 bases, with 3 bases of the junction left unmatched. The CDR3 bases are TGTGCCAGCAGCTTAATGGGACAGTACACCGGGGAGCTGTTTTTT. The encoded protein is CASSLMGQYTGELFF.

The chain is built from TRBV5-1 and TRBJ1-1; 7 nucleotides align to TRBD1. V lost 3 bases, J lost 4 bases, and 9 bases stayed unmatched. This CDR3 has 15 amino acids. CDR1 SGHRS and CDR2 YFSETQ come from the germline V gene. DNA for the CDR3: TGCGCCAGCAGCTCCAAGACAGGGCCGGGCACTGAAGCTTTCTTT. This gives the protein CASSSKTGPGTEAFF.

The V call is TRBV10-3, the J call TRBJ1-1; unclear D gene. CDR1 and CDR2 (germline): ENHRY, SYGVKD. The CDR3 totals 13 residues. Trimming removed 1 base from V and 0 bases from J, with 3 bases in between. The CDR3 nucleotides read TGTGCCATCAGTGAGTATGTGAACACTGAAGCTTTCTTT. Its translation is CAISEYVNTEAFF.

The gene calls are TRBV19 and TRBJ2-2; a weak D match, TRBD1 (5 bases). The CDR3 has 14 amino acids. Germline V CDR1 and CDR2: LNHDA, SQIVND (reference sequence). Trimming pared 4 bases from V and 0 bases from J, leaving 6 bases between. DNA of the CDR3: TGTGCCAGTAGTACGACAGCGAACACCGGGGAGCTGTTTTTT. Translated: CASSTTANTGELFF.